Listed below are T cell receptor beta chains from one sample, sequenced in a study of blood T cell repertoires in COVID-19. Only in-frame clones appear in the TCRdb table, and some are missing; sequencing was by immunoSEQ multiplex PCR. The data show about 140,000 clones, roughly 80% seen once. Sequenced sample: peripheral blood. Source of these receptors: a man aged 50 or older with acute or convalescent COVID-19. The CDR3 runs from the conserved cysteine through the conserved F or W. The D gene is left open where the match is weak. Not all rows give a size; the values are once, few, many and, for expanded clones, a class.

d_gene,j_gene,abundance,v_gene,CDR3nt,CDR3aa
NA,TRBJ1-5,few,TRBV19,TGTGCCAGTAGAAAGGGAGGGAGCAATCAGCCCCAGCATTTT,CASRKGGSNQPQHF
TRBD1,TRBJ2-5,NA,TRBV5-4,TGTGCCAGCAGCCAGACAGGGGTAGAGACCCAGTACTTC,CASSQTGVETQYF
NA,TRBJ1-1,NA,TRBV7-3,TGTGCCAGCAGCCCACAGGGTCCCAACACTGAAGCTTTCTTT,CASSPQGPNTEAFF
TRBD1,TRBJ1-2,NA,TRBV12-5,TGTGCTAGTGGTTTAACCCGGGACAGGGTGGGCTATGGCTACACCTTC,CASGLTRDRVGYGYTF
TRBD1,TRBJ1-2,NA,TRBV7-2,TGTGCCAGCAGCTCCACCGGGACAGGGGCCTATGGCTACACCTTC,CASSSTGTGAYGYTF
NA,TRBJ2-2,NA,TRBV24-1,TGTGCCACCAGTGATTTTTTCCAGAGGCAAGGCACCGGGGAGCTGTTTTTT,CATSDFFQRQGTGELFF
NA,TRBJ2-6,once,TRBV19,TGTGCCAGTAGTATAGGCGCCTCTGGGGCCAACGTCCTGACTTTC,CASSIGASGANVLTF
TRBD2,TRBJ2-3,NA,TRBV5-1,TGCGCCAGCAGCTTGACCGGGACTAGCGGGGGGGCCAGGGATACGCAGTATTTT,CASSLTGTSGGARDTQYF
NA,TRBJ1-4,NA,TRBV4-2,TGTGCCAGCAGCCAAGATCACAGTAATGAAAAACTGTTTTTT,CASSQDHSNEKLFF
TRBD1,TRBJ1-6,NA,TRBV5-1,TGCGCCAGCAGCCCGGGACAGGGGGAGTATAATTCACCCCTCCACTTT,CASSPGQGEYNSPLHF
NA,TRBJ2-7,once,TRBV13,TGTGCCAGCTGTGCGTCCCCCTCCCGCGAGCAGTACTTC,CASCASPSREQYF
NA,TRBJ2-5,NA,TRBV5-1,TGCGCCAGCAGCGGCAGGATACAAGAGACCCAGTACTTC,CASSGRIQETQYF
NA,TRBJ1-5,NA,TRBV30,TGTGCCTGGAGTGTACACGGAGGAAATCAGCCCCAGCATTTT,CAWSVHGGNQPQHF
TRBD1,TRBJ2-7,NA,TRBV18,TGTGCCAGCTCACGGGACAGGGGTTACGAGCAGTACTTC,CASSRDRGYEQYF
TRBD1,TRBJ1-2,few,TRBV30,TGTGCCTGGGGGAGACAGGGGGCTTATAATGGCTACACCTTC,CAWGRQGAYNGYTF
TRBD2,TRBJ2-7,NA,TRBV7-2,TGTGCCAGCAGCTTGTCTAGCGGGAGATCCTACGAGCAGTACTTC,CASSLSSGRSYEQYF
TRBD1,TRBJ2-5,NA,TRBV15,TGTGCCACCAGCGGTGGACAGGGACAAGAGACCCAGTACTTC,CATSGGQGQETQYF
TRBD1,TRBJ2-2,NA,TRBV5-1,TGCGCCAGCAACGGTGGACAGGGGAACACCGGGGAGCTGTTTTTT,CASNGGQGNTGELFF
TRBD2,TRBJ2-2,NA,TRBV5-1,TGCGCCAGCAGCTTGGAGGGAGGGAATTCGGTCGGGGAGCTGTTTTTT,CASSLEGGNSVGELFF
TRBD1,TRBJ1-5,NA,TRBV29-1,TGCAGCGTGGGCGGGACAGGAGGACAGCCCCAGCATTTT,CSVGGTGGQPQHF
NA,TRBJ2-2,once,TRBV9,TGTGCCAGCAGCCCGGGACAGAACACCGGGGAGCTGTTTTTT,CASSPGQNTGELFF
NA,TRBJ2-2,many,TRBV4-2,TGTGCCAGCAGCCACGGTGCGAACACCGGGGAGCTGTTTTTT,CASSHGANTGELFF
TRBD1,TRBJ2-4,few,TRBV7-2,TGTGCCAGCAGCTCCCTCGGCAGGGGGAGTTTGGACATTCAGTACTTC,CASSSLGRGSLDIQYF
NA,TRBJ1-6,NA,TRBV7-9,TGTGCCAGCAGCTTTCAGAATTCACCCCTCCACTTT,CASSFQNSPLHF
TRBD1,TRBJ1-2,NA,TRBV5-1,TGCGCCAGCAGCTCCAACCGGGACAGGGCCCTTTACGGTGGCTACACCTTC,CASSSNRDRALYGGYTF
NA,TRBJ1-2,NA,TRBV27,TGTGCCAGCAGTAATCGACAGTTGACTAACTATGGCTACACCTTC,CASSNRQLTNYGYTF
TRBD1,TRBJ1-3,NA,TRBV2,TGTGCCAGCAGCCCTGGACAGGGGGCCGGAAACACCATATATTTT,CASSPGQGAGNTIYF
TRBD1,TRBJ1-5,NA,TRBV10-3,TGTGCCACCGCGGACAGGGGAGACAATCAGCCCCAGCATTTT,CATADRGDNQPQHF
NA,TRBJ2-5,NA,TRBV7-2,TGTGCCAGCAGACCTAATCCAGAGACCCAGTACTTC,CASRPNPETQYF
NA,TRBJ1-6,NA,TRBV3-1/TRBV3-2,TGTGCCAGCAGCCAAGCGACAGGAGGAAATTCACCCCTCCACTTT,CASSQATGGNSPLHF
NA,TRBJ2-7,NA,TRBV27,TGTGCCAGCAGTTTATTGGCACAGGAAGAGCAGTACTTC,CASSLLAQEEQYF
NA,TRBJ2-3,NA,TRBV13,TGTGCCAGCACCGACTCTGGAGGGGCTAGCACAGATACGCAGTATTTT,CASTDSGGASTDTQYF
NA,TRBJ1-2,NA,TRBV7-2,TGTGCCAGCAGCTACAACATCCAATATGGCTACACCTTC,CASSYNIQYGYTF
NA,TRBJ1-1,NA,TRBV30,TGTGCCTGGAGTGTAGACCGGGACACCGATGCTTTCTTT,CAWSVDRDTDAFF
NA,TRBJ2-5,NA,TRBV5-1,TGCGCCAGCAGCTTGAGTAGAGAGACCCAGTACTTC,CASSLSRETQYF
TRBD1,TRBJ2-5,NA,TRBV18,TGTGCCAGCTCAAGACCCGGGACAGCCCAAGAGACCCAGTACTTC,CASSRPGTAQETQYF
TRBD2,TRBJ2-1,NA,TRBV30,TGTGCCTGGAGTGTACTAGCGGGGGACAATGAGCAGTTCTTC,CAWSVLAGDNEQFF
TRBD1,TRBJ1-1,NA,TRBV5-6,TGTGCCAGCAGCTCAACGGGACAGGGTCTCGAGGCTTTCTTT,CASSSTGQGLEAFF
NA,TRBJ2-5,NA,TRBV19,TGTGCCAGTAGTATCTCCGGGACACTCCAAGAGACCCAGTACTTC,CASSISGTLQETQYF
NA,TRBJ2-3,NA,TRBV4-1,TGCGCCAGCAGCCGAACTACAGGGCTTGACACAGATACGCAGTATTTT,CASSRTTGLDTDTQYF
TRBD1,TRBJ1-4,NA,TRBV7-9,TGTGCCAGCAGCTCCCGGACAGGGAATAATGAAAAACTGTTTTTT,CASSSRTGNNEKLFF
TRBD1,TRBJ1-2,NA,TRBV27,TGTGCCAGCAGTTTGACAGGGGTACTTAACTATGGCTACACCTTC,CASSLTGVLNYGYTF
NA,TRBJ2-7,once,TRBV5-5,TGTGCCAGCAGCTTGGCCGTTGACCTACGGCGGGAGCAGTACTTC,CASSLAVDLRREQYF
NA,TRBJ2-5,NA,TRBV27,TGTGCCAGCAGTCCACCGGGACTTAACCAAGAGACCCAGTACTTC,CASSPPGLNQETQYF
NA,TRBJ2-3,NA,TRBV5-5,TGTGCCAGCAGCTTGGCCCCCATCGGAGGCACAGATACGCAGTATTTT,CASSLAPIGGTDTQYF
NA,TRBJ1-2,NA,TRBV30,TGTGCCTTTCTAGGCGCAGGGTCTTTGAGAAGCTACACCTTC,CAFLGAGSLRSYTF
NA,TRBJ2-5,NA,TRBV18,TGTGCCAGCTCACCTGGGCACCAAGAGACCCAGTACTTC,CASSPGHQETQYF
NA,TRBJ2-3,NA,TRBV7-2,TGTGCCAGCAGCTTTCGGGGAACAGATACGCAGTATTTT,CASSFRGTDTQYF
NA,TRBJ1-3,NA,TRBV19,TGTGCCAGTAGTATAGAAACGGCTGGAAACACCATATATTTT,CASSIETAGNTIYF
NA,TRBJ1-1,few,TRBV12-3/TRBV12-4,TGTGCCAGCAGTTTTAGCACTGAAGCTTTCTTT,CASSFSTEAFF
TRBD1,TRBJ2-7,NA,TRBV6-5,TGTGCCAGCAGTCAGCCGGACAGGGGGCTTCACGAGCAGTACTTC,CASSQPDRGLHEQYF
NA,TRBJ2-5,NA,TRBV29-1,TGCAGCGTTGACGTCAGGGGCCGTACGACCCAGTACTTC,CSVDVRGRTTQYF
NA,TRBJ1-6,few,TRBV6-5,TGTGCCAGCAGTCAGGGTGGGCGGTCACCCCTCCACTTT,CASSQGGRSPLHF
TRBD2,TRBJ2-1,NA,TRBV6-5,TGTGCCAGCCTAGCGGGGGCCTACAATGAGCAGTTCTTC,CASLAGAYNEQFF
TRBD1,TRBJ2-7,NA,TRBV18,TGTGCCAGCTCACCTCTGACACCTCGGACAGGCCAGTACGAGCAGTACTTC,CASSPLTPRTGQYEQYF
TRBD1,TRBJ2-3,few,TRBV2,TGTGCCAGCAGTGAACAGGGGACAGGGGGCTGGGATACGCAGTATTTT,CASSEQGTGGWDTQYF
TRBD1,TRBJ1-2,NA,TRBV10-2,TGCGCCAGCAGCCAGACAGGGGCAGGTGGCTACACCTTC,CASSQTGAGGYTF
NA,TRBJ1-3,few,TRBV28,TGTGCCAGCAGTTTATATCCAGAGGAAAGTTCCATATATTTT,CASSLYPEESSIYF
TRBD1,TRBJ2-1,NA,TRBV27,TGTGCCAGCAGTCCACACACACCGGGACAGGGACACAATGAGCAGTTCTTC,CASSPHTPGQGHNEQFF